The text below deals with one T cell receptor (beta chain). The antigen it recognizes is unknown. No base qualities exist here, and no much larger clone lies one base off it. The cohort comprised under 700 healthy bone marrow donors. At the time of sampling, every cohort member was nominally healthy, though immune exposures that went unrecorded were likely present. The donor tested CMV seropositive, placing the donor among the 290 or so seropositive members of the cohort. Every donor gave a peripheral blood sample, and the peripheral blood mononuclear cells from that sample were used for TCR beta sequencing. The Qiagen DNeasy Blood Extraction Kit was used to extract genomic DNA from the blood cell samples. Inclusive of the bounding cysteine and phenylalanine, the CDR3 is 18 residues long. The CDR3 DNA has 54 bases and is translated from base 1. The data were obtained in a study of cytomegalovirus exposure and HLA in healthy donors (dated by TCRdb to 2016 to 2017). Study-level background: An earlier analysis of several hundred of the donors reported roughly 300 Gb of sequence data and around 110 million unique TCR beta sequences obtained from 150 million to 200 million T cells. The study aimed to test whether signatures of past pathogen exposure could be identified by cataloging public T cell receptors. An early release that covered some 630 HLA-typed donors contained around 300 gigabases of sequencing data and some 87 million unique TCR sequences. To decide whether each TCR beta V gene segment behaved as functional or pseudogenic, an earlier analysis of 587 of the donors relied on high-throughput TCR beta sequencing. Roughly 5 DR-DQ haplotypes were handled as single units for association and clustering, since linkage in the cohort was strong. All discovery cohort repertoires had been generated on a single sequencing platform. A separate validation cohort of some 130 different subjects was used in addition to the roughly 640-subject first cohort. Donor age, sex, ethnicity and CMV serostatus were collected together with the repertoire data. The later analysis used no new phenotypic data to find candidate immune exposures, relying instead on TCR beta sequences and their occurrence across donors. A later genetic analysis took genome-wide SNP genotypes for about 55% of the roughly 670 donors and used that subset as a discovery cohort. To study patterns of TCR occurrence, a later analysis re-analyzed previously published TCR beta repertoires from several hundred donors and added high-resolution HLA genotyping. Typing coverage varied by locus: roughly 620-630 donors for A, B, C, DRB1 and DQB1; more than 500 for DQA1; some 610 for DPA1; 450 to 480 for DPB1. Among over 350 genotyped donors of the cohort, an average of approximately 250,000 unique TCR beta nucleotide sequences were sequenced per donor, roughly a sixth of them non-productive. HLA typing covered class I and class II loci at four-digit resolution. The study profiled the T cell repertoires of 500 to 800 subjects by immunosequencing and related them to cytomegalovirus serostatus. To predict cytomegalovirus infection status, the study combined high-throughput TCR immunosequencing, statistical association of individual TCRs with disease status, and machine learning. The genetic ancestry cluster associated with self-reported Caucasian donors included roughly four fifths of the roughly 400 genotyped donors.

Points the paper makes about the study in general: Presence/absence analyses assumed roughly uniform sequencing depth across donors, an assumption that may not hold. Most TCR sequences were observed very rarely across donors, whereas some public TCRs were present in many individuals. A later analysis found that TCR association rates varied across HLA loci, with DRB1 alleles showing the most associated TCRs and HLA-C alleles the fewest. The study listed 150 to 200 TCR beta chains as associated with cytomegalovirus. When HLA alleles, especially DR and DQ, strongly co-occurred, attributing TCR associations to individual alleles was difficult. An earlier analysis of approximately 590 of the donors showed that most TCR beta V segments appeared in productive rearrangements either about 90% or about 30% of the time, which broadly matched IMGT annotations. The cohort was sequenced for TCR beta chains only, and without alpha or paired-chain data the features that could be detected were limited. A later analysis found that HLA-associated TCR beta chains were more clonally expanded and had lower generation probabilities than equally common non-associated chains. Three of the identified cytomegalovirus-associated TCR beta chains were confirmed in vitro to be specific for cytomegalovirus antigens. The authors suggested that the approach could potentially be generalized to other disease states and immunological phenotypes. According to a later genetic analysis, donors in an Asian-associated ancestry cluster had fewer N-insertions in productive TCRs than the roughly 700-donor mean. Immune exposure information for the cohort was limited to CMV serostatus. A further reported finding was that TCR beta sequences accurately predicted the HLA-A and HLA-B alleles for most subjects in the first cohort. A group of highly shared sequence variants was considered likely to be a technical artifact of the sequencing pipeline. The 87-base-pair reads could not distinguish some IMGT-functional V segments, including TRBV6-2 and TRBV6-3, so those segments were excluded. In a later genetic analysis, a missense DCLRE1C variant was associated with V-gene and J-gene trimming of TCR beta chains, and the association was replicated in an independent cohort. In a later analysis, several top co-occurrence clusters were reported to appear linked to parvovirus B19, influenza, CMV and Epstein-Barr virus. At a false discovery rate of 0.05, a later analysis linked roughly 17,000 TCR beta sequences to specific HLA alleles. Correlated functional status among segregating V segments might be attributable to linkage disequilibrium, but an unknown experimental factor could not be ruled out. A later analysis found that most CMV-associated TCR beta chains appeared HLA-restricted, with HLA associations seemingly driven largely by CMV exposure. Because HLA typing was missing for some donors at each locus, association tests included only the typed subset. Over 15 rarely observed V segments, including chromosome 9 orphons, were excluded from the earlier analysis of a few hundred of the donors because counts were too low. In both the original and validation cohorts, the classifier was reported to diagnose cytomegalovirus status with high specificity and sensitivity.

The library was made by the immunoSEQ multiplex PCR assay. A mixture of 60 forward primers for TCR Vbeta segments and 13 reverse primers for TCR Jbeta segments was used in the multiplex PCR. The CDR3 region of rearranged TCR beta genes was amplified from genomic DNA with a multiplex PCR assay. On the Illumina HiSeq System, the amplified TCR beta libraries were sequenced as 87-base-pair reads. On the study's bioinformatics: In a later analysis, about 80 million unique TCR beta chains were counted across the roughly 610 repertoires, and approximately 11 million of these chains were shared by at least two donors. To remove PCR and sequencing errors, raw reads were error-corrected and collapsed into unique sequences using a nearest-neighbor algorithm that merged closely related sequences. CDR3 sequences were aligned to IMGT reference sequences to assign V, D and J gene segments. Each retained sequence needed at least a six-nucleotide match to both a V gene segment and a J gene segment. Rearrangements were called productive when the CDR3 lacked stop codons and stayed in frame with V and J; all others were non-productive. CDR3 was defined by IMGT convention, running from the second conserved V-encoded cysteine to the conserved J-encoded phenylalanine. In an earlier analysis of approximately 500 of the donors, sequences lacking an unambiguous match to a single V gene segment were excluded. An earlier analysis of 450 to 650 of the donors called V segments functional above 56.7% productive rearrangements and segregating when the between-donor standard deviation exceeded 5%. A statistical classification framework was built for diagnosing cytomegalovirus status from the catalog of TCR beta chain sequences. V and J gene assignment, in a later analysis, came from comparing TCR nucleotide sequences with IMGT/GENE-DB human TR gene sequences. The TCRdist pipeline was used in a later analysis to assign CDR3 sequences and most-parsimonious VDJ recombination scenarios. In a later analysis, every TCR beta chain was defined by the combination of its CDR3 amino acid sequence and its V-gene family, and reads without a unique V-gene family were dropped. As a way to deal with suspected cross-contamination and a sequencing artifact, a later analysis dropped nearly 600 nucleotide sequences that were highly shared and had low generation probability. A later analysis calculated a clonal expansion index for each public chain from normalized within-repertoire ranks of inferred template counts. In a later analysis, generation probabilities were computed using a VDJ recombination model fitted to out-of-frame rearrangements, and the results were checked against IGoR. A later analysis scored TCR-TCR, TCR-HLA and TCR-CMV co-occurrence with hypergeometric tests, applying a repertoire-size bias correction to TCR pairs. To estimate false discovery rates, a later analysis permuted the HLA or CMV assignments 20 times. In a later analysis, co-occurring TCRs were grouped with DBSCAN, and TCRdist sequence similarity was added when clustering was performed within HLA-allele-positive subsets. Co-occurrence clustering excluded repertoires with fewer than 30,000 or more than 120,000 public chains, plus five with anomalous nucleotide sharing. The source is immuneACCESS, and TCRdb retained only in-frame sequences with V and J called. Part of the clones is not carried over; for the studies checked, unresolved V genes explain less than half of this, and the remainder is unexplained. V and J calls and clone size are as listed in that table; D and trimming were resolved from the DNA. This sample gives roughly 100,000 clones in total; about four fifths of them show up just once. Clones ranked in the top ten supply 5% to 7% of the sample.

The chain is encoded by TRBV21-1 joined to TRBJ1-5. TRBV21-1 is shown as a pseudogene. This receptor was identified in a woman between 50 and 59 years old in good health and CMV-seropositive. Source material: PBMCs. Read as DNA, the sequence is TGTGCCAGCAGCAAAGGGGAGAGGCTCTTCAATAGCAATCAGCCCCAGCATTTT. Translated, it gives CASSKGERLFNSNQPQHF.